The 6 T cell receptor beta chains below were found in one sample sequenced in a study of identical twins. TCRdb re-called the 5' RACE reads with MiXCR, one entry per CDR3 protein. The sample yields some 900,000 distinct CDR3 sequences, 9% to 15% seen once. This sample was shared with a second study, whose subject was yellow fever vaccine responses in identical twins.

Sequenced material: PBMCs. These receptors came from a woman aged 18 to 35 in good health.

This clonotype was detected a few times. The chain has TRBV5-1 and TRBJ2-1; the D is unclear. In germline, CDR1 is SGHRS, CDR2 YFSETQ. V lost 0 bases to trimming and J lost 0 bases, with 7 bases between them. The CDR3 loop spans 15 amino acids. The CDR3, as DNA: TGCGCCAGCAGCTTGGCCGACCACTCCTACAATGAGCAGTTCTTC. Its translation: CASSLADHSYNEQFF.

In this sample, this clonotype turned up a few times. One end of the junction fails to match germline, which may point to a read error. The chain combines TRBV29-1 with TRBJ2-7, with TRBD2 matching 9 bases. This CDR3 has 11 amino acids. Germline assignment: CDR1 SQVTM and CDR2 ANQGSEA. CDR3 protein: CSVVGAGGRIF. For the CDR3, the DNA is TGCAGCGTCGTAGGTGCGGGGGGGAGGATCTTC.

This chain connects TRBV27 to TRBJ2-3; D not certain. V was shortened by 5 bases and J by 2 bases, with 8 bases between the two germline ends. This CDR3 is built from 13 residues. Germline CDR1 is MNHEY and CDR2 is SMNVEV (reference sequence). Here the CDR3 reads CASSEDPTDTQYF. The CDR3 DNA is TGTGCCAGCAGTGAGGACCCCACAGATACGCAGTATTTT.

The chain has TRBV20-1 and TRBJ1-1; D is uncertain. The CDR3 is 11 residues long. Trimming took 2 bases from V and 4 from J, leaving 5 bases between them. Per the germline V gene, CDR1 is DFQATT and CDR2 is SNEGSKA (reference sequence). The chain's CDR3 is CSARFRTEAFF. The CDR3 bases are TGCAGTGCTAGATTCCGCACTGAAGCTTTCTTT.

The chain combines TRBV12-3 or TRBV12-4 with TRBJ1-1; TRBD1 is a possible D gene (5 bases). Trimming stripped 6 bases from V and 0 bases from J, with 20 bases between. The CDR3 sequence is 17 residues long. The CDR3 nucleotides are TGTGCCAGCAGCTTGAATCCCCCGGGGCGTCTGAACACTGAAGCTTTCTTT. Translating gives CASSLNPPGRLNTEAFF.

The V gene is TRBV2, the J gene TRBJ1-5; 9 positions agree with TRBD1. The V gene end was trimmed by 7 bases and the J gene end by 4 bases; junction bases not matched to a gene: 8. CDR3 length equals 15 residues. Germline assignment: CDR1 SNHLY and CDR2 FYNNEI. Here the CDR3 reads CASKPPGQGNQPQHF. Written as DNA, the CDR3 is TGTGCCAGCAAGCCACCGGGACAGGGAAATCAGCCCCAGCATTTT.